The 17 T cell receptor beta chains in this list originate from one sample, sequenced in a study of blood T cell repertoires in COVID-19. TCRdb's table, derived via immunoSEQ multiplex PCR, lists solely in-frame clones and lacks some. The sample records some 150,000 clones, about nine tenths being singletons. Sample: peripheral blood. All receptors come from a man aged 45 to 65 who had recovered from COVID-19.

In DNA form, the CDR3 reads TGTGCCAGTAGTGACCGACATAGTAGCTCCTACGAGCAGTACTTC. This gives the protein CASSDRHSSSYEQYF. This chain connects TRBV19 to TRBJ2-7; no firm D call. This CDR3 is built from 15 residues. With 5 bases removed from V and 0 bases from J, the gap between germline ends came to 14 bases. CDR1 is LNHDA and CDR2 is SQIVND in the germline V gene (reference sequence).

The chain is built from TRBV6-5 and TRBJ1-1, with 7 bases lining up with TRBD1. With 0 bases clipped from V and 0 bases from J, the junction kept 1 base outside the gene matches. The CDR3 totals 15 residues. The germline CDR1 and CDR2 sequences are MNHEY and SVGAGI. CDR3 region: CASSYSGTVNTEAFF. The CDR3 DNA is TGTGCCAGCAGTTACTCCGGGACAGTGAACACTGAAGCTTTCTTT.

The chain couples TRBV3-1 (or the pseudogene TRBV3-2) to TRBJ2-7, with a weak D call TRBD2 (5 bases). V was trimmed by 0 bases and J by 6 bases, leaving 18 bases between them. The CDR3 has 16 amino acids. Looked up from germline, CDR1 is LGHDT and CDR2 is YNNKEL (reference sequence). CDR3 residues: CASSQDRIGTSGEQYF. The CDR3 DNA sequence: TGTGCCAGCAGCCAAGATAGGATTGGCACAAGCGGCGAGCAGTACTTC.

The rearrangement links TRBV6-6 to TRBJ1-4; 7 nucleotides match TRBD1. CDR3 length: 13 residues. Per the germline V gene, CDR1 is MNHNY and CDR2 is SVGAGI (reference sequence). The trim removed 5 bases at V and 7 bases at J, leaving 4 bases unmatched. The CDR3 spells CASSRQGGEKLFF. DNA of the CDR3: TGTGCCAGCAGTAGACAGGGAGGTGAAAAACTGTTTTTT.

The chain uses TRBV6-2 or TRBV6-3 and TRBJ2-4; D is uncertain. Germline V gives CDR1 MNHEY, CDR2 SVGEGT. The germline V and J ends were trimmed by 2 bases and 3 bases, with 5 bases remaining between them. The CDR3 extends over 13 amino acids. The CDR3 region has the DNA TGTGCCAGCAGTTACAGCTTCAAAAACATTCAGTACTTC. Translating gives CASSYSFKNIQYF.

The chain recombines TRBV9 with TRBJ2-1; 10 bases line up with TRBD2. This CDR3 comprises 16 residues. Germline V gene sequence: CDR1 SGDLS, CDR2 YYNGEE. Trimming at V came to 0 bases and at J to 4 bases, leaving 4 bases not matched to a gene. The CDR3 sequence is CASSVVVAGGYNEQFF. The CDR3 DNA is TGTGCCAGCAGCGTAGTGGTAGCGGGGGGTTACAATGAGCAGTTCTTC. Combining the CDR3 with reference TRBV9 and TRBJ2-1 gives the whole variable domain DSGVTQTPKHLITATGQRVTLRCSPRSGDLSVYWYQQSLDQGLQFLIQYYNGEERAKGNILERFSAQQFPDLHSELNLSSLELGDSALYFCASSVVVAGGYNEQFFGPGTRLTVL.

The chain joins TRBV2 to TRBJ1-1, with 7 bases aligning to TRBD1. V lost 5 bases to trimming and J lost 6 bases; unmatched junction nucleotides: 9. The CDR3 extends over 14 amino acids. Germline loops: CDR1 SNHLY, CDR2 FYNNEI. CDR3 amino acids: CASSPLTGDPEAFF. The CDR3 coding sequence is TGTGCCAGCAGTCCACTTACAGGGGATCCTGAAGCTTTCTTT.

This clone was seen only once. The chain links TRBV3-1 (or the pseudogene TRBV3-2) to TRBJ1-1; TRBD1 is a possible D gene (5 bases). The CDR3 contains 16 residues. Trimming removed 4 bases at V and 1 base at J, with 16 bases between. Germline V gives CDR1 LGHDT, CDR2 YNNKEL (reference sequence). The CDR3 bases are TGTGCCAGCAGCCCCGTCCCGGCAGGGCCGAACACTGAAGCTTTCTTT. Residues: CASSPVPAGPNTEAFF.

This rearrangement joins TRBV18 to TRBJ2-7; 11 nucleotides line up with TRBD2. The CDR3 contains 15 residues. Germline V CDR1 and CDR2: KGHSH, LQKENI. V gave up 3 bases and J gave up 4 bases; unmatched junction bases: 5. For the CDR3, the DNA is TGTGCCAGCTCACCTACTAGCGGGGGAGGTTACGAGCAGTACTTC. It encodes CASSPTSGGGYEQYF.

This rearrangement joins TRBV11-3 to TRBJ2-2, with 8 bases fitting TRBD1. The CDR3 runs to 15 residues. The junction had 5 bases not matched to a gene; V was cut back by 5 bases and J by 3 bases. Germline CDR1 and CDR2: SGHNT and YENEEA. The CDR3 DNA follows: TGTGCCAGCAGCCATGACAGGGGTGACACCGGGGAGCTGTTTTTT. This codes for CASSHDRGDTGELFF.

The chain couples TRBV7-9 to TRBJ1-1; 10 nucleotides agree with TRBD1. J was trimmed by 8 bases and V by 6 bases; bases with no gene match: 3. The germline CDR1 and CDR2 sequences are SEHNR and FQNEAQ (reference sequence). This CDR3 comprises 12 residues. The chain's CDR3 is CASRGDRGEAFF. Here the CDR3 DNA reads TGTGCCAGCAGGGGGGACAGGGGCGAAGCTTTCTTT.

The chain combines TRBV5-4 with TRBJ2-5; tentatively, D is TRBD1 (6 bases). This CDR3 comprises 14 residues. V dropped 4 bases and J dropped 0 bases, with 10 bases sitting between them. Germline CDR1 reads SGHNT; CDR2 reads YYREEE (reference sequence). The CDR3 sequence: CASSPRDNQETQYF. CDR3 nucleotide sequence: TGTGCCAGCAGCCCCCGGGACAACCAAGAGACCCAGTACTTC.

This rearrangement joins TRBV27 to TRBJ1-2; 8 bases map to TRBD1. The trim removed 0 bases at V and 5 bases at J, leaving 14 bases unmatched. The CDR3 extends over 18 amino acids. CDR1 and CDR2 (germline): MNHEY, SMNVEV (reference sequence). The CDR3 coding sequence is TGTGCCAGCAGTTTATCTTACCTACAGGGGGTGATAGGGTATGGCTACACCTTC. Residues: CASSLSYLQGVIGYGYTF.

The chain couples TRBV19 to TRBJ1-1; 7 bases match TRBD1. Germline V CDR1 and CDR2: LNHDA, SQIVND (reference sequence). The CDR3 is 12 amino acids. After removal of 5 bases from V and 7 bases from J, the junction contained 4 bases not matched to a gene. CDR3 bases: TGTGCCAGTAGTTACAGGGACAGTGAAGCTTTCTTT. It translates to CASSYRDSEAFF.

This sequence joins TRBV6-1 and TRBJ1-2; D is ambiguous. V lost 2 bases and J lost 7, with 11 bases in between. Germline CDR1 is MNHNS and CDR2 is SASEGT. This CDR3 comprises 13 residues. In nucleotides, the CDR3 is TGTGCCAGCAGTGAATCCCCGGTTAGTGGCTACACCTTC. Translated, it gives CASSESPVSGYTF.

The V gene is TRBV6-6, the J gene TRBJ2-3, with 7 positions matching TRBD2. The germline V gene has CDR1 MNHNY and CDR2 SVGAGI (reference sequence). Unmatched junction bases numbered 0, after V lost 3 bases and J lost 0 bases. This CDR3 contains 14 residues. The CDR3 here is CASSYSGSTDTQYF. As DNA, the CDR3 is TGTGCCAGCAGTTATAGCGGGAGCACAGATACGCAGTATTTT.

The V gene is TRBV3-1 (or the pseudogene TRBV3-2), the J gene TRBJ2-3; 8 positions agree with TRBD1. The trim removed 4 bases at V and 2 bases at J, leaving 2 bases unmatched. The germline V gene encodes CDR1 LGHDT and CDR2 YNNKEL (reference sequence). The CDR3 contains 14 residues. The DNA of the CDR3 is TGTGCCAGCAGCCCGGGACAGGTCACAGATACGCAGTATTTT. This sequence encodes CASSPGQVTDTQYF.